This T cell receptor beta chain was sequenced in a study of blood T cell repertoires in COVID-19. Study as a whole: In each case, the material was cDNA or gDNA derived from T cells, B-cell-depleted T cells, or PBMCs.

Participants had their cohort set by participant-reported clinical history. A COVID-19 case had been met by exposed participants during the 2 weeks before study entry. As processed by the authors: Estimates of nucleated cell counts were drawn from the amplification of reference gene primers. Profiling relied on immunoSEQ multiplex PCR, and the TCRdb table lists in-frame clones only, not all of them. D and trimming come from the DNA, and the V and J calls and clone size come from that table. The table records about 140,000 clones, approximately 84% of them present only once. Germline V CDR1 and CDR2: SQVTM, ANQGSEA. This CDR3 contains 12 residues. After removal of 5 bases from V and 10 bases from J, the junction contained 9 bases not matched to a gene.

Sequences were obtained from PBMCs or T cells enriched from blood (not recorded which). This receptor was identified in a woman between 18 and 29 years old who had been exposed to COVID-19. The rearrangement uses TRBV29-1 and TRBJ1-1, with 8 bases matching TRBD1. The CDR3 coding sequence is TGCAGCGTTACAGGGGGGTCTACGTTAGCTTTCTTT. It encodes CSVTGGSTLAFF.